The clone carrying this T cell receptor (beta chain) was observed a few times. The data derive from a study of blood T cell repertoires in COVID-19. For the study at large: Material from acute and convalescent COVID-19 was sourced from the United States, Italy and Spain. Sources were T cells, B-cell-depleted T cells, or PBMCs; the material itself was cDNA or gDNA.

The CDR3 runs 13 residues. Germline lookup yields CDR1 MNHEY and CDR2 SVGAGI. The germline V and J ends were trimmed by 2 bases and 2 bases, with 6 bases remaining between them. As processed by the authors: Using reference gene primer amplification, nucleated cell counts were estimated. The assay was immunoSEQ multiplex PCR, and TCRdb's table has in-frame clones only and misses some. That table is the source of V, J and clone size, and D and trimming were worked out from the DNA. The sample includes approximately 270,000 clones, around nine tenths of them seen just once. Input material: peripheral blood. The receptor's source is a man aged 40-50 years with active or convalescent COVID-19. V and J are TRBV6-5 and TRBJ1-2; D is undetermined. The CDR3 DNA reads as TGTGCCAGCAGTTACACAGAAAACTATGGCTACACCTTC. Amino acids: CASSYTENYGYTF.